These 10 T cell receptor beta chains originate from one sample sequenced in a study of Graves' ophthalmopathy and Graves' hyperthyroidism. Transcripts of RNA were the source for amplifying TCR beta CDR3 regions. Second-round multiplex PCR came after a first-round RT-PCR that employed HTBI primers. From the multiplex PCR reads, TCRdb called clonotypes with MiXCR, one entry per CDR3 protein. The table has 300,000 or so distinct CDR3 sequences, roughly a sixth seen once. The sample was peripheral blood. Receptors originate from an adult man with Graves' ophthalmopathy.

This clonotype appeared many times. The rearrangement joins TRBV20-1 to TRBJ2-5; D call uncertain. This CDR3 has 12 residues. The germline V gene has CDR1 DFQATT and CDR2 SNEGSKA (reference sequence). V dropped 3 bases and J dropped 5 bases, with 10 bases sitting between them. The CDR3 DNA is TGCAGTGCTAGTTATCCTAAGGAGACCCAGTACTTC. This translates into CSASYPKETQYF.

This clonotype has ten or more counts. The rearrangement uses TRBV12-3 or TRBV12-4 and TRBJ1-1; D not certain. V was clipped by 6 bases and J by 6 bases, with 11 bases between them. This CDR3 spans 12 amino acids. CDR3 region: CASSYAKAEAFF. The CDR3, as DNA: TGTGCCAGCAGCTACGCTAAGGCTGAAGCTTTCTTT.

In its sample, this clonotype was seen many times. The V and J genes are TRBV6-2 or TRBV6-3 and TRBJ1-5; 8 positions match TRBD1. Germline lookup yields CDR1 MNHEY and CDR2 SVGEGT. Germline trimming cut 0 bases from V and 0 bases from J; bases unmatched to any gene: 7. CDR3 length equals 18 residues. CDR3 residues: CASSYSTGTGHSNQPQHF. CDR3 nucleotide sequence: TGTGCCAGCAGTTACTCAACCGGGACAGGTCATAGCAATCAGCCCCAGCATTTT.

This chain connects TRBV20-1 to TRBJ1-1; D uncertain. From germline, CDR1 is DFQATT and CDR2 SNEGSKA (reference sequence). The CDR3 consists of 16 residues. Trimming shortened V by 6 bases and J by 1 base, and 21 bases separated the two germline ends. The CDR3 bases are TGCAGTGCCCTACGGACGGCAGGTCTACAGAACACTGAAGCTTTCTTT. Its protein product is CSALRTAGLQNTEAFF.

This clonotype showed up many times. The genes are TRBV12-3 or TRBV12-4 and TRBJ2-7, with 7 bases matching TRBD1. CDR3 length: 13 residues. The junction had 4 bases not matched to a gene; V was cut back by 1 base and J by 7 bases. This CDR3 is CASSLEGAREQYF. The CDR3 nucleotides read TGTGCCAGCAGTTTAGAGGGGGCGCGGGAGCAGTACTTC.

This clonotype was counted at least ten times. The chain joins TRBV2 to TRBJ1-3; TRBD1 is a possible D gene (5 bases). V dropped 3 bases and J dropped 2 bases, with 8 bases sitting between them. There are 14 residues in the CDR3. Germline V CDR1 and CDR2: SNHLY, FYNNEI. The CDR3 DNA reads TGTGCCAGCAGTGATGGCAGGGCTGGAAACACCATATATTTT. It encodes CASSDGRAGNTIYF.

This clonotype occurred many times. This chain joins TRBV18 and TRBJ1-6, with TRBD1 as a possible D gene (5 bases). Trimming left V 6 bases short and J 5 bases short, with 8 bases between. This CDR3 region has 13 residues. Germline loops: CDR1 KGHSH, CDR2 LQKENI. CDR3 amino acids: CASSRTNNSPLHF. The CDR3 DNA reads as TGTGCCAGCTCCCGGACAAATAATTCACCCCTCCACTTT.

The chain has TRBV6-5 and TRBJ2-5; D ambiguous. From germline, CDR1 is MNHEY and CDR2 SVGAGI. V was cut by 3 bases and J by 5 bases, with 13 bases left in between. The CDR3 is 14 residues long. CDR3 DNA: TGTGCCAGCAGTTATCCCCCGACCGGGGAGACCCAGTACTTC. It codes for CASSYPPTGETQYF.

The table lists this clonotype with a count of one. The genes are TRBV6-2 or TRBV6-3 and TRBJ1-1, with 8 nucleotides matching TRBD1. The CDR3 length is 17 residues. Unmatched junction bases numbered 11, after V lost 5 bases and J lost 0 bases. The V gene's germline CDR1 is MNHEY and CDR2 SVGEGT. CDR3 amino acids: CASSPTGTGLMNTEAFF. In DNA form, the CDR3 reads TGTGCCAGCAGTCCGACCGGGACAGGCCTCATGAACACTGAAGCTTTCTTT.

The V gene is TRBV12-3 or TRBV12-4, the J gene TRBJ2-5, with 11 bases identical to TRBD1. The J call may be incorrect, as the DNA end agrees better with TRBJ2-7. The CDR3 runs to 16 residues. CDR3 sequence: CASSQSGTGGSYEQYF. The CDR3 coding sequence is TGTGCCAGCAGTCAGTCCGGGACAGGGGGCTCCTACGAGCAGTACTTC.